This T cell receptor delta chain was identified during a study of gammadelta T cells in human blood (dated by TCRdb to about 2020). The library was generated by RT-PCR. Sequenced on an Illumina MiSeq. With CATT, TCRdb called clones again from the public reads; duplicate DNA rows were later joined. The sample yields over 850 delta-chain clones; roughly a quarter were counted once. The top ten constitute around 10% of the sample. General conclusions and limits of the study: According to the study, polyclonal expansion of innate gamma-delta T cells right after birth appeared to be driven by microbial exposure.

The CDR3 covers 24 residues, taking in both the cysteine and the phenylalanine. Only CDR3 DNA remains: 72 bases, in frame from the first base. Relative to germline, V is missing 1 base and J is missing 0 bases, with 26 bases of the junction outside any gene match. CDR1 and CDR2, per the germline V gene, are TSWWSYY and QGS. As a fraction of the sample, this clone is medium-sized (0.01 to 0.1%). There is no known antigen for this receptor. Base qualities are not recorded, but no much larger clone differs from it by a single base. The source material was non-Vgamma9Vdelta2 gamma-delta T cells from infant blood. The V gene is TRDV1 and the J gene is TRDJ1, and 10 junctional nucleotides match TRDD3. This clonotype originated in a human donor. The sequence in DNA is TGTGCTCTTGGGGAACGTTGCGTCCCCCTCTGTACTGGGGGATTTAGGACGTACACCGATAAACTCATCTTT. Translation gives CALGERCVPLCTGGFRTYTDKLIF.